This T cell receptor beta chain was sequenced in a study of shared clonotypes between healthy human individuals. Broader study findings: In a few donors, around 5.5% of naive CD4 clonotypes appeared in common. Estimated richness values were generally larger in naive subsets than in memory subsets. Generation probability values for non-shared clonotypes were lower than those for clonotypes shared by all four donors.

TCRdb's table, derived via immunoSEQ multiplex PCR, lists solely in-frame clones and lacks some. The sample consists of over a million clones, 70% to 80% of them appearing once. Comment on this clone: Its antigen is as yet unknown. Sequence at one end of the junction differs from germline and may be a read error.

Germline V gene data show CDR1 as SGHRS and CDR2 as YFSETQ. CDR3 length: 11 amino acids. CD4+ cell separation produced CD45RA+ naive and CD45RA-negative memory subsets. This TCR was sampled from a man between 18 and 35 years old in good health. Some clones in this sample may be carry-over from other donors' samples. V is TRBV5-1 and J is TRBJ2-7; D gene ambiguous. Sequencing was carried out using memory CD4+ T cells from PBMCs. The subset: CD45RA-negative fraction. CDR3 nucleotide sequence: TGCGCAAGCAGGATTTTGGACGAGCAGTACTTC. Translated: CASRILDEQYF.